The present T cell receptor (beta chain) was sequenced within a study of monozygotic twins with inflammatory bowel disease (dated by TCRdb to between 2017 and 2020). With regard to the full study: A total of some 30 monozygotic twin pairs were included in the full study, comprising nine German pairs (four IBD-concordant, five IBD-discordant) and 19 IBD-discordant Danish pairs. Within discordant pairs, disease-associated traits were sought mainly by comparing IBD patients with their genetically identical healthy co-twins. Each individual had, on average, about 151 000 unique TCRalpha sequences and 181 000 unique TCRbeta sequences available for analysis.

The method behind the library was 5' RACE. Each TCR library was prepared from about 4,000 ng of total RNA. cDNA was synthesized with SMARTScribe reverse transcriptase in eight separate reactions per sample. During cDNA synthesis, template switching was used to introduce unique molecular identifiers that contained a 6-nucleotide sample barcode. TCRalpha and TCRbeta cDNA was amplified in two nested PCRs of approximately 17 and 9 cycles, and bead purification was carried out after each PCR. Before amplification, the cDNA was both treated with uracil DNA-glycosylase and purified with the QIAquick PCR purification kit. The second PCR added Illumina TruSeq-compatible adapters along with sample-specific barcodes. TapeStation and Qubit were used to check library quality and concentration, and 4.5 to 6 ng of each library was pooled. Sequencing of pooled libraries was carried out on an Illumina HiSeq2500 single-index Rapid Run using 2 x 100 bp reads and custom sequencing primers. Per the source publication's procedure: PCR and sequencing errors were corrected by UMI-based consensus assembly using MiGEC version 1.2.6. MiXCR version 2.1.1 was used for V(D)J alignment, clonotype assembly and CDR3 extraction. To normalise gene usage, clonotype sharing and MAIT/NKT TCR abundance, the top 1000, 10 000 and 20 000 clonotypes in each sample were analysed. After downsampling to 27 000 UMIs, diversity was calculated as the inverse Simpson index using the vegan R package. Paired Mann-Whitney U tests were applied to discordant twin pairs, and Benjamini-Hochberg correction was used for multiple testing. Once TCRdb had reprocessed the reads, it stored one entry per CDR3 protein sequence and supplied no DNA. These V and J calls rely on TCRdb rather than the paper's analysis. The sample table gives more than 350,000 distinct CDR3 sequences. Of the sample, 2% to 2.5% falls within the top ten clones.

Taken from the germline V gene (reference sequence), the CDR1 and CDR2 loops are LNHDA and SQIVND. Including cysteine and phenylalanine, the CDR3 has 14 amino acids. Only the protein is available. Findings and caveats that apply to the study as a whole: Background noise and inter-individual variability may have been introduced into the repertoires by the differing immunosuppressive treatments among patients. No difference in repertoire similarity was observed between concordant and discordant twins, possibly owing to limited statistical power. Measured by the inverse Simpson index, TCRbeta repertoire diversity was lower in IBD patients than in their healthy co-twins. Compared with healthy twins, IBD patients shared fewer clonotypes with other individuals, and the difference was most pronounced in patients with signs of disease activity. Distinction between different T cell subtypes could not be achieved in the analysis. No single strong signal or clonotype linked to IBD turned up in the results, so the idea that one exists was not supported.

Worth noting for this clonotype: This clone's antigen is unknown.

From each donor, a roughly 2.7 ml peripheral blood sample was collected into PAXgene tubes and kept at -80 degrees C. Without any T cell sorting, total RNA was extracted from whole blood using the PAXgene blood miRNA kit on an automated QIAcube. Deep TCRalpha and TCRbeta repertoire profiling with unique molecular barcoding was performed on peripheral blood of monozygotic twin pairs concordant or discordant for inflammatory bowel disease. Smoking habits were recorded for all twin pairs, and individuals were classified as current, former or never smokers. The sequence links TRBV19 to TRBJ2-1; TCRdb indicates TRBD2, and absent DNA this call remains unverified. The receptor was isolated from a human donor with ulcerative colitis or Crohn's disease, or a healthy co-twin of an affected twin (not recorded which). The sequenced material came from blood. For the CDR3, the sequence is CASRPGLGIREQFF.